This entry lists 5 T cell receptor beta chains sequenced from one sample in a study of shared clonotypes between healthy human individuals. Cells designated naive CD8 were CD45RO-negative and were positively selected for CCR7, with terminally differentiated effector memory CD45RA+ cells excluded. The assay was immunoSEQ multiplex PCR, and TCRdb's table has in-frame clones only and misses some. The repertoire holds hundreds of thousands of clones, with around 96% as singletons. The source material was naive CD8+ T cells sorted from blood. Every receptor here comes from a woman in her 30s in good health.

The chain recombines TRBV7-9 with TRBJ2-7, with D unclear. V was clipped by 8 bases and J by 2 bases, with 13 bases between them. Germline lookup yields CDR1 SEHNR and CDR2 FQNEAQ (reference sequence). The CDR3 sequence is 13 residues long. The DNA for the CDR3 is TGTGCCAGCCGGTCCGACTTTCCCTACGAGCAGTACTTC. It encodes CASRSDFPYEQYF.

This clone was observed a single time. The J gene is TRBJ2-1, the V gene TRBV28, with D perhaps matching TRBD2 (6 bases). This CDR3 comprises 13 residues. V lost 8 bases and J lost 2, with 10 bases in between. Germline V gene sequence: CDR1 MDHEN, CDR2 SYDVKM. The CDR3 loop reads CASEVAAYNEQFF. In DNA form, the CDR3 reads TGTGCCAGCGAAGTAGCGGCCTACAATGAGCAGTTCTTC.

This sequence joins TRBV7-9 and TRBJ1-3; a possible D gene is TRBD1 (6 bases). This CDR3 is built from 15 residues. CDR1 and CDR2 (germline): SEHNR, FQNEAQ (reference sequence). The V and J ends lost 5 bases and 0 bases respectively, with 11 bases between them. CDR3 bases: TGTGCCAGCAGCCCACAGGGTTCCTCTGGAAACACCATATATTTT. The encoded protein is CASSPQGSSGNTIYF. Looking up the rest from reference TRBV7-9 and TRBJ1-3 gives the full variable domain: DTGVSQNPRHKITKRGQNVTFRCDPISEHNRLYWYRQTLGQGPEFLTYFQNEAQLEKSRLLSDRFSAERPKGSFSTLEIQRTEQGDSAMYLCASSPQGSSGNTIYFGEGSWLTVV.

A few counts support this clone. The chain recombines TRBV27 with TRBJ2-2; D not resolved. V gave up 5 bases and J gave up 9 bases, with 10 bases separating them. CDR3 length equals 12 residues. Germline V gene sequence: CDR1 MNHEY, CDR2 SMNVEV (reference sequence). CDR3 protein: CASSPSFRELFF. CDR3 coding DNA: TGTGCCAGCAGTCCCTCGTTCCGGGAGCTGTTTTTT.

The chain carries TRBV11-2 and TRBJ2-1; tentative D call: TRBD2 (6 bases). V was clipped by 1 base and J by 5 bases, with 12 bases between them. Germline CDR1 is SGHAT and CDR2 is FQNNGV. There are 15 residues in the CDR3. The CDR3 loop is CASSLARDLNNEQFF. CDR3 in DNA: TGTGCCAGCAGCTTAGCCCGGGACTTAAACAATGAGCAGTTCTTC.